These 16 T cell receptor beta chains originate from one sample sequenced in a study of breast tumors, draining lymph nodes, adjacent tissues. TCRdb itself ran the multiplex PCR reads through MiXCR, one entry per CDR3 protein. In the table there are 130,000 or so distinct CDR3 sequences, 20% to 25% of which are singletons. Breast cancer patients provided tissue from their axillary draining lymph nodes. Material for sequencing was axillary lymph node tissue. These receptor sequences come from a female donor with breast cancer. Some clones in this sample may be carry-over from other donors' samples.

At least ten counts were recorded for this clonotype. The chain uses TRBV15 and TRBJ2-6, with D unclear. V was trimmed by 1 base and J by 1 base, leaving 5 bases between them. The CDR3 loop spans 15 amino acids. Germline CDR1 LNHNV, CDR2 YYDKDF (reference sequence). CDR3 region: CATSRGFSGANVLTF. The CDR3 DNA sequence: TGTGCCACCAGCAGAGGATTTTCTGGGGCCAACGTCCTGACTTTC.

This clonotype is a singleton in its sample. Being one base from a much bigger clone, this may be a read error. V and J are TRBV2 and TRBJ2-1, with D unresolved. Per germline, CDR1 SNHLY and CDR2 FYNNEI. Trimming took off 3 bases at V and 2 bases at J, with 5 bases between the two ends. The CDR3 runs to 13 residues. In DNA form, the CDR3 reads TGTGCCAGCAGTGACACCGCCTACAATGAGCAGTTCTTC. Protein sequence: CASSDTAYNEQFF. The full variable domain, in which reference TRBV2 and TRBJ2-1 provide the parts outside the CDR3, is EPEVTQTPSHQVTQMGQEVILRCVPISNHLYFYWYRQILGQKVEFLVSFYNNEISEKSEIFDDQFSVERPDGSNFTLKIRSTKLEDSAMYFCASSDTAYNEQFFGPGTRLTVL.

This clonotype has at least ten counts. The chain uses TRBV5-6 and TRBJ2-3, with D maybe TRBD1 (6 bases). Per germline, CDR1 SGHDT and CDR2 YYEEEE. Trimming took 6 bases from V and 0 from J, leaving 14 bases between them. This CDR3 is 15 amino acids long. In DNA form, the CDR3 reads TGTGCCAGCAACCGGGACACCTCTAGCACAGATACGCAGTATTTT. Protein: CASNRDTSSTDTQYF.

This clonotype was detected ten times or more. This chain joins TRBV5-8 and TRBJ2-7; TRBD1 matches at 7 bases. Germline loops: CDR1 SGHTS, CDR2 YDEGEE. The CDR3 extends over 14 amino acids. V shed 0 bases, J shed 5 bases, and the junction held 5 bases outside the gene matches. CDR3 sequence: CASSLEQGLDEQYF. The CDR3 nucleotides read TGTGCCAGCAGCTTGGAACAGGGGCTGGACGAGCAGTACTTC.

As regards this clonotype: This may be a read error, as it is one base from a much larger clone. In nucleotides, the CDR3 is TGTGCTAGTGGTTTGGGAAGGGGGAACAAACAAGAGACCCAGTACTTC. The encoded protein is CASGLGRGNKQETQYF. The V call is TRBV12-5, the J call TRBJ2-5; a weak D match, TRBD1 (6 bases). Trimming shortened V by 1 base and J by 2 bases, and 14 bases separated the two germline ends. CDR1 and CDR2 (germline): LGHNT, FRNRAP. There are 16 residues in the CDR3.

This clonotype has ten or more counts. The chain recombines TRBV2 with TRBJ2-7, with 10 nucleotides matching TRBD2. V lost 7 bases to trimming and J lost 6 bases; unmatched junction nucleotides: 9. There are 14 residues in the CDR3. The germline gives CDR1 SNHLY, CDR2 FYNNEI. The CDR3, as DNA: TGTGCCAGCAAGCAAGCGGGAGGGTCCGTCGAGCAGTACTTC. It is translated as CASKQAGGSVEQYF.

This clonotype has ten or more counts. The chain recombines TRBV20-1 with TRBJ1-6; no reliable D call. Trimming pared 2 bases from V and 12 bases from J, leaving 14 bases between. This CDR3 is 13 amino acids long. Looked up from germline, CDR1 is DFQATT and CDR2 is SNEGSKA (reference sequence). CDR3 DNA sequence: TGCAGTGCTAGACCAACTTCCGGAGTACCCCTCCACTTT. Translated: CSARPTSGVPLHF.

The V and J genes are TRBV11-2 and TRBJ2-1; 10 nucleotides agree with TRBD2. Per germline, CDR1 SGHAT and CDR2 FQNNGV. The V and J ends lost 4 bases and 0 bases, in that order; junction bases with no gene match: 3. This CDR3 is 16 amino acids long. Here the CDR3 reads CASSSSGSYSYNEQFF. DNA for the CDR3: TGTGCCAGCAGCTCTAGCGGGAGCTACTCCTACAATGAGCAGTTCTTC.

This clonotype showed up many times. The rearrangement joins TRBV5-6 to TRBJ2-1; TRBD1 agrees at 7 bases. The CDR3 loop spans 15 amino acids. The V gene's germline CDR1 is SGHDT and CDR2 YYEEEE. V lost 3 bases, J lost 2 bases, and 5 bases stayed unmatched. The CDR3 loop is CASSSVQGAYNEQFF. The CDR3 region has the DNA TGTGCCAGCAGCTCGGTCCAGGGGGCCTACAATGAGCAGTTCTTC.

The chain employs TRBV28 and TRBJ1-6, with 7 bases aligning to TRBD1. Losses at the gene ends were 6 bases for V and 6 bases for J; bases not matched to a gene: 5. CDR1 is MDHEN, CDR2 SYDVKM, per germline. This CDR3 spans 14 amino acids. CDR3 region: CASRGGLRNSPLHF. The CDR3 region has the DNA TGTGCCAGCAGAGGGGGCCTTCGTAATTCACCCCTCCACTTT.

This clonotype was counted many times. The genes are TRBV9 and TRBJ2-2, with D uncertain. Germline V gene sequence: CDR1 SGDLS, CDR2 YYNGEE. Trimming took off 0 bases at V and 0 bases at J, with 6 bases between the two ends. This CDR3 spans 15 amino acids. The CDR3 region has the DNA TGTGCCAGCAGCGTAGGGAATTCGAACACCGGGGAGCTGTTTTTT. This encodes CASSVGNSNTGELFF.

This clonotype was recorded many times. This CDR3 reads CASSTSTSGRAVQYF. CDR3 in DNA: TGTGCCAGCAGCACCTCGACTAGCGGGAGGGCCGTGCAGTACTTC. This chain connects TRBV5-6 to TRBJ2-7; TRBD2 matches 14 bases. CDR1 is SGHDT and CDR2 is YYEEEE in the germline V gene. V lost 4 bases and J lost 9; bases outside the gene matches: 9. The length of the CDR3 is 15 residues.

This clonotype was picked up many times. The chain joins TRBV20-1 to TRBJ2-7; D assignment may be TRBD1 or TRBD2 (6 bases each). Deletions cut 5 bases from V and 0 bases from J, with 23 bases between. Germline loops: CDR1 DFQATT, CDR2 SNEGSKA (reference sequence). This CDR3 has 17 residues. The CDR3 reads CSADLPGGAGISYEQYF. CDR3 nucleotide sequence: TGCAGTGCTGATCTCCCCGGGGGCGCGGGTATCTCCTACGAGCAGTACTTC.

Only one count was recorded for this clonotype. This may be a read error: a much more frequent sequence differs by one nucleotide. The gene calls are TRBV7-2 and TRBJ1-2, with TRBD1 as a possible D gene (5 bases). Deletions cut 5 bases from V and 7 bases from J, with 14 bases between. The CDR3 consists of 13 residues. From germline, CDR1 is SGHTA and CDR2 FQGNSA. CDR3 nucleotides: TGTGCCAGCAGCGCGGGACCTAGCTTTGGCTACACCTTC. Its translation: CASSAGPSFGYTF.

As to this clonotype: Compared with germline, one end of the junction differs, possibly owing to a read error. The rearrangement links TRBV20-1 to TRBJ2-2, with 7 nucleotides matching TRBD1. CDR3 length: 14 residues. Germline V lookup: CDR1 DFQATT, CDR2 SNEGSKA (reference sequence). CDR3 residues: CSAQGEVNAGELFF. The CDR3 bases are TGCAGTGCTCAGGGGGAAGTGAACGCCGGGGAGCTGTTTTTT.

This clonotype was recorded many times. The V and J genes are TRBV7-8 and TRBJ2-7; 7 bases fit TRBD1. Germline CDR1 SGHVS, CDR2 FQNEAQ. Losses at the gene ends were 1 base for V and 8 bases for J; bases not matched to a gene: 11. This CDR3 has 15 amino acids. The CDR3 loop is CASSLGERTGDKQYF. For the CDR3, the DNA is TGTGCCAGCAGCTTAGGCGAGAGGACAGGAGACAAGCAGTACTTC.